The T cell receptor (beta chain) under discussion was sequenced for a study of regulatory T cells in long-lasting Graves disease. This clonotype came up once. Arm-PCR of CDR3 regions and iRepertoire HTBI primers were used to build TCR beta libraries. TCRdb reprocessed the multiplex PCR reads with MiXCR, giving one entry per CDR3 protein. Counted here are about 560,000 distinct CDR3 sequences, 15% to 20% occurring once; the ten biggest clones make up more than 10%. This sample's time point: newly diagnosed GD, antithyroid drugs for less than 3 months. Following extraction of RNA from PBMCs, that RNA was used to make the TCR library. It was an endocrinology department in Xi'an, China, that provided the patients. From germline, CDR1 is DFQATT and CDR2 SNEGSKA (reference sequence). V gave up 5 bases and J gave up 1 base, with 11 bases separating them. This CDR3 is built from 13 residues. This sample also belongs to another study, concerning T cells in Graves' hyperthyroidism and ophthalmopathy. This second report adds: Blood also showed most of the thyroid clonotypes that were expanded above 0.001.

The TCR was taken from a man aged 18 to 35 with Graves disease. The rearrangement uses TRBV20-1 and TRBJ1-1; tentatively, D is TRBD1 (5 bases). The source material was peripheral blood mononuclear cells (PBMCs), sampled at new diagnosis, from a patient treated with antithyroid drugs. The CDR3 bases are TGCAGTGCTTCAGGGCGCTCGAACACTGAAGCTTTCTTT. As protein: CSASGRSNTEAFF.